This T cell receptor (beta chain) appears in the sequencing data of a study of long-term antiretroviral therapy in people with HIV. Turning to the study itself: The 2015 recommendation for immediate ART came about a decade after the earliest samples.

Sequencing relied on immunoSEQ assay v3.0, run at survey level. The table came from immunoSEQ multiplex PCR; TCRdb's copy has only in-frame clones and leaves some out. The sample has 30,000 to 45,000 clones, around three quarters seen once. The germline V and J ends were trimmed by 4 bases and 1 base, with 12 bases remaining between them. The CDR3 length is 14 residues. Germline V gene data show CDR1 as SGDLS and CDR2 as YYNGEE. Treatment of all HIV participants took place in the United States. Whole-study results and caveats: Controls had broader CDR3 length ranges than HIV repertoires did. Subsequent to ART, diversity was augmented yet persisted below that of transplant donor controls.

To note about this clone: Its specificity is unknown.

The material sequenced was unsorted PBMCs, taken 3.4 years after starting antiretroviral therapy. The sequence derives from a young man with HIV. The rearrangement uses TRBV9 and TRBJ2-7, with D perhaps matching TRBD1 (6 bases). The CDR3, as DNA: TGTGCCAGCAGCCCATACAGGGTTTCCTACGAGCAGTACTTC. Protein sequence: CASSPYRVSYEQYF.